The 17 T cell receptor beta chains below were found in one sample sequenced in a study of molecular identifiers for immune sequencing clone quantification. TCRdb called the PCR reads again in MiXCR, with one record for every CDR3 protein. Of about 630,000 distinct CDR3 sequences listed, over 25% are singletons. Sequencing was done on a sample of naive CD8+ T cells from blood, with Jurkat cell RNA spiked in. The sample's subset: FACS-sorted CD8+CD4-CCR7+CD45RA+ naive T cells. The receptor set was obtained from a human donor in good health. Some libraries in this study had Jurkat cell RNA spiked in.

Notes on this clonotype: The junction departs from germline at one end; a sequencing error may be responsible. The chain links TRBV11-2 to TRBJ2-7, with D tentatively TRBD1 (6 bases). CDR1 is SGHAT and CDR2 is FQNNGV in the germline V gene. CDR3 length: 13 residues. CDR3 nucleotide sequence: TGTGCCGGCAGCTTAGGACAGTCCTACGAGCAGTACTTC. Translation gives CAGSLGQSYEQYF.

The table lists this clonotype with a count of one. This may stem from a read error, because a much larger clone lies one nucleotide away. The chain has TRBV23-1 and TRBJ2-7; D gene ambiguous. TRBV23-1 is identified as an open reading frame with a role that is uncertain. The CDR3 sequence is 16 residues long. The CDR3 protein is CASSQSSPRSSNEQYF. CDR3 coding DNA: TGCGCCAGCAGTCAATCGAGCCCTAGGAGCTCCAACGAGCAGTACTTC.

This clonotype was observed at least ten times. The J gene is TRBJ1-1, the V gene TRBV4-1; D perhaps matches TRBD1 (5 bases). Germline loops: CDR1 MGHRA, CDR2 YSYEKL. The length of the CDR3 is 15 residues. Trimming pared 2 bases from V and 0 bases from J, leaving 10 bases between. As DNA, the CDR3 is TGCGCCAGCAGCCAAAAAACAGGTATGAACACTGAAGCTTTCTTT. Translated: CASSQKTGMNTEAFF.

V and J are TRBV9 and TRBJ2-5; a possible D gene is TRBD2 (5 bases). The V gene lost 2 bases and the J gene lost 3 bases, with 14 bases spanning the gap. Germline CDR1 is SGDLS and CDR2 is YYNGEE. The CDR3 consists of 15 residues. The chain's CDR3 is CASSVAETGKETQYF. The CDR3 bases are TGTGCCAGCAGCGTGGCCGAGACGGGGAAAGAGACCCAGTACTTC.

This clonotype was seen ten or more times. This chain uses TRBV19 with TRBJ2-2; D not resolved. The V end lost 1 base, the J end lost 7 bases, and 7 bases lay between the germline ends. The germline V gene has CDR1 LNHDA and CDR2 SQIVND (reference sequence). This CDR3 contains 13 residues. The CDR3 region is CASSIGAIGELFF. CDR3 DNA: TGTGCCAGTAGTATAGGTGCTATCGGGGAGCTGTTTTTT.

Ten or more counts support this clonotype. The chain combines TRBV4-3 with TRBJ2-3, with D perhaps TRBD2 (6 bases). The germline gives CDR1 LGHNA, CDR2 YSLEER. The CDR3 contains 16 residues. Between the trimmed V and J ends, which lost 0 bases and 0 bases, there was a span of 10 bases. CDR3 in DNA: TGCGCCAGCAGCCAAGAGTGGCTAGCGAGCACAGATACGCAGTATTTT. Translated, it gives CASSQEWLASTDTQYF.

Note on this clonotype: It may be a read error: a sequence one base away is much more abundant. The gene calls are TRBV12-3 or TRBV12-4 and TRBJ2-3; TRBD2 agrees at 12 bases. The CDR3 extends over 17 amino acids. The CDR3 region has the DNA TGTGCCAGCAGTTTACTAGCGGGAGGGCCGGGCACAGATACGCCGTATTTT. Translating it yields CASSLLAGGPGTDTPYF.

The chain uses TRBV4-1 and TRBJ2-1; 7 bases agree with TRBD1. Looked up from germline, CDR1 is MGHRA and CDR2 is YSYEKL. This CDR3 region has 15 residues. V lost 4 bases to trimming and J lost 7 bases; unmatched junction nucleotides: 10. The CDR3 sequence: CASSREGQALNEQFF. CDR3 bases: TGCGCCAGCAGCCGAGAAGGACAGGCATTGAATGAGCAGTTCTTC.

This clonotype has more than one count but fewer than ten. The CDR3 loop is CASSMVGGNTGELFF. The CDR3 bases are TGTGCCAGTAGTATGGTTGGAGGGAACACCGGGGAGCTGTTTTTT. The chain links TRBV19 to TRBJ2-2; D might be TRBD2 (5 bases). This CDR3 region has 15 residues. V lost 3 bases, J lost 1 base, and 9 bases lay in between. Germline V gene sequence: CDR1 LNHDA, CDR2 SQIVND (reference sequence).

A remark on this clonotype: A junction end diverges from the germline sequence, so it may reflect a read error. J is TRBJ2-3 and V is TRBV30, with a tentative D call TRBD1 (5 bases). Germline V gene lookup returns CDR1 GTSNPN and CDR2 SVGIG (reference sequence). This CDR3 contains 14 residues. The CDR3 DNA follows: TGTGCCTGGAGTGTAGGGGCAAGCACAGATGCGCAGTATTTT. Its translation: CAWSVGASTDAQYF.

For this clonotype: A much larger clone sits a single nucleotide away, making a read error possible. The V and J genes are TRBV5-1 and TRBJ1-1; D not resolved. Per the germline V gene, CDR1 is SGHRS and CDR2 is YFSETQ. CDR3 length equals 14 residues. In DNA form, the CDR3 reads TGCGCCAGCAGCTTGTCGGCCATGAACACTGAAGCTTTATTT. Protein sequence: CASSLSAMNTEALF.

The V gene is TRBV9, the J gene TRBJ1-3, with a tentative D call TRBD1 (5 bases). CDR3 length equals 11 residues. Germline V CDR1 and CDR2: SGDLS, YYNGEE. Trimming stripped 3 bases from V and 11 bases from J, with 9 bases between. CDR3 loop: CASSAGDAIYF. CDR3 coding DNA: TGTGCCAGCAGCGCGGGGGACGCCATATATTTT.

Remarks on this clonotype: It may be a read error: a sequence one base away is much more abundant. The genes are TRBV4-1 and TRBJ2-7, with TRBD1 identical over 11 bases. CDR1 is MGHRA, CDR2 YSYEKL, per germline. The V and J ends lost 3 bases and 5 bases, in that order; junction bases with no gene match: 6. The CDR3 sequence is 15 residues long. CDR3 amino acids: CASSQTGQGAHEQYF. The CDR3 DNA is TGCGCCAGCAGCCAGACCGGACAGGGGGCCCACGAGCAGTACTTC.

This clonotype was picked up many times. This rearrangement joins TRBV29-1 to TRBJ2-5, with D tentatively TRBD1 (5 bases). V gave up 5 bases and J gave up 3 bases, with 7 bases separating them. In germline, CDR1 is SQVTM, CDR2 ANQGSEA. This CDR3 spans 11 amino acids. The CDR3 loop is CSVFREETQYF. CDR3 bases: TGCAGCGTTTTCAGGGAAGAGACCCAGTACTTC.

This clonotype was seen only a few times. The chain employs TRBV7-9 and TRBJ2-2, with 12 bases matching TRBD2. The CDR3 loop spans 15 amino acids. Germline V lookup: CDR1 SEHNR, CDR2 FQNEAQ (reference sequence). V was pared by 2 bases and J by 10 bases, with 5 bases of the junction left unmatched. CDR3 sequence: CASSLLAGGFEELFF. CDR3 bases: TGTGCCAGCAGCTTACTAGCGGGAGGGTTCGAGGAGCTGTTTTTT.

A few counts support this clonotype. The J gene is TRBJ2-5, the V gene TRBV28, with D maybe TRBD1 (6 bases). CDR3 length: 15 amino acids. The germline V and J ends were trimmed by 5 bases and 7 bases, with 20 bases remaining between them. From germline, CDR1 is MDHEN and CDR2 SYDVKM. CDR3 residues: CASSLTQQGKGTQYF. The DNA for the CDR3 is TGTGCCAGCAGTCTCACACAACAGGGAAAAGGGACCCAGTACTTC.

This clonotype was detected ten times or more. V gene TRBV11-2 combines with J gene TRBJ1-1; D call uncertain. Looked up from germline, CDR1 is SGHAT and CDR2 is FQNNGV. The CDR3 totals 14 residues. V dropped 7 bases and J dropped 0 bases, with 12 bases sitting between them. CDR3 in DNA: TGTGCCAGCACCCTTCCCCTATTGAACACTGAAGCTTTCTTT. Translating gives CASTLPLLNTEAFF.